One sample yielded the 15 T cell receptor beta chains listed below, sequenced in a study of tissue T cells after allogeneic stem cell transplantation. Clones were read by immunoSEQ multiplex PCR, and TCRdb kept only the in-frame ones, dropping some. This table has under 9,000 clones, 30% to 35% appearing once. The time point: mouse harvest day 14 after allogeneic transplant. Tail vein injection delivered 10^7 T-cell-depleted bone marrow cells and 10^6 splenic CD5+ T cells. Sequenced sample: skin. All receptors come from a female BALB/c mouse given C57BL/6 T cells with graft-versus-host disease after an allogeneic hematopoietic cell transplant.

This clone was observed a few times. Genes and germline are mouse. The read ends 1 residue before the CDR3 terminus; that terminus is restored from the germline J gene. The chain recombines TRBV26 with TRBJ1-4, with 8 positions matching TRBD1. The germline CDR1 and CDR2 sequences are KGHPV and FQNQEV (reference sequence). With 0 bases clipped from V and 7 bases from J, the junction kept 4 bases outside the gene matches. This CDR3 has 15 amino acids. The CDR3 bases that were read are TGTGCCAGCAGTCTGTCACAGGGGGTCGGCGAAAGATTATTT. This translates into CASSLSQGVGERLF. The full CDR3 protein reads CASSLSQGVGERLFF.

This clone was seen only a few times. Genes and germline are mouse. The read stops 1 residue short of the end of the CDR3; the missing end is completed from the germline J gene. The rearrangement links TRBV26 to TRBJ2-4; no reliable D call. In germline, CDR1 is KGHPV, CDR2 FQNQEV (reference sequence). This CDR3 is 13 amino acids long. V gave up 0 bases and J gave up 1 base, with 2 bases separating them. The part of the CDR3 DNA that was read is TGTGCCAGCAGTCTGTCTGGTCAAAACACCTTGTAC. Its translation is CASSLSGQNTLY. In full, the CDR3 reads CASSLSGQNTLYF.

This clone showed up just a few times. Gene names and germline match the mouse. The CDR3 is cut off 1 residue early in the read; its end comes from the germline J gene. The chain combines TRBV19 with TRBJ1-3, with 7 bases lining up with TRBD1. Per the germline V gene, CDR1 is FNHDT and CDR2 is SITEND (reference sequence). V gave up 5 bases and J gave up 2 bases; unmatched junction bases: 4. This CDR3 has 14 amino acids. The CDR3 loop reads CASRSQGPGNTLYF. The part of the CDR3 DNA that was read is TGTGCCAGCAGGTCACAGGGGCCTGGAAATACGCTCTAT.

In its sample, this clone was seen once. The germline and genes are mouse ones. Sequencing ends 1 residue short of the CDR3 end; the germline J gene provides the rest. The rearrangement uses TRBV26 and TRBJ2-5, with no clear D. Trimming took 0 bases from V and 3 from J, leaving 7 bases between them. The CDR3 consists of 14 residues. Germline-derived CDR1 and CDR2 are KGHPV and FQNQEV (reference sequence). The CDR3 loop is CASSLSGTQDTQYF. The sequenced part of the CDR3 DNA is TGTGCCAGCAGTCTGTCCGGCACTCAAGACACCCAGTAC. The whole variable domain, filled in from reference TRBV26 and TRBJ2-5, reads NSKVIQTPRYLVKGQGQKAKMRCIPEKGHPVVFWYQQNKNNEFKFLINFQNQEVLQQIDMTEKRFSAECPSNSPCSLEIQSSEAGDSALYLCASSLSGTQDTQYFGPGTRLLVL.

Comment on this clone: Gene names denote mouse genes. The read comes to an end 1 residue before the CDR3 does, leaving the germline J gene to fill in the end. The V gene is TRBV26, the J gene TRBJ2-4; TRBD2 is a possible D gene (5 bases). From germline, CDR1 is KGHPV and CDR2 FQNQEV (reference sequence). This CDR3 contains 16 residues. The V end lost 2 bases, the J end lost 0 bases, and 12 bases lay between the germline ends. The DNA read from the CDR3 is TGTGCCAGCAGTCTGCCTGGGAATCCTAGTCAAAACACCTTGTAC. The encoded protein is CASSLPGNPSQNTLY. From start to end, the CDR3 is CASSLPGNPSQNTLYF.

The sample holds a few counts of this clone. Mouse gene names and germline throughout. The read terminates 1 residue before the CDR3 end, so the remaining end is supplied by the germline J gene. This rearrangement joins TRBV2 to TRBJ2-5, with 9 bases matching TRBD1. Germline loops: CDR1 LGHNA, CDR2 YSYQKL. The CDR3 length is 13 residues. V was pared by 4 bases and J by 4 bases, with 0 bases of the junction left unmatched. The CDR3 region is CASSRTGEDTQYF. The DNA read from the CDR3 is TGTGCCAGCAGCCGGACAGGGGAAGACACCCAGTAC. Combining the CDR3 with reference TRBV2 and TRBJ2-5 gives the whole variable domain DPKIIQKPKYLVAVTGSEKILICEQYLGHNAMYWYRQSAKKPLEFMFSYSYQKLMDNQTASSRFQPQSSKKNHLDLQITALKPDDSATYFCASSRTGEDTQYFGPGTRLLVL.

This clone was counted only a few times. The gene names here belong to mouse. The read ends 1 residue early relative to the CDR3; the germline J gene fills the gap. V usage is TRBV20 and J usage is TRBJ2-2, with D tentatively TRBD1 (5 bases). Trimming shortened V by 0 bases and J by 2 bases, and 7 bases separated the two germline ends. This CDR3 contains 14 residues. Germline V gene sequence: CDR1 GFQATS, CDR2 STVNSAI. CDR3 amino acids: CGARDPGNTGQLYF. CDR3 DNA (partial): TGTGGTGCTAGGGATCCAGGGAACACCGGGCAGCTCTAC.

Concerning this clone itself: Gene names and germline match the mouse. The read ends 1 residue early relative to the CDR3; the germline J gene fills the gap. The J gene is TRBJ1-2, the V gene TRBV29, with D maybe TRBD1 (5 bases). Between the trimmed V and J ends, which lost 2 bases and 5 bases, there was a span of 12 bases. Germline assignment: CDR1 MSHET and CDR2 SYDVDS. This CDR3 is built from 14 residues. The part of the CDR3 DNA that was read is TGTGCTAGCAGTTTAACAGGTATAAGGTCCGACTACACC. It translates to CASSLTGIRSDYT. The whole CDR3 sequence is CASSLTGIRSDYTF.

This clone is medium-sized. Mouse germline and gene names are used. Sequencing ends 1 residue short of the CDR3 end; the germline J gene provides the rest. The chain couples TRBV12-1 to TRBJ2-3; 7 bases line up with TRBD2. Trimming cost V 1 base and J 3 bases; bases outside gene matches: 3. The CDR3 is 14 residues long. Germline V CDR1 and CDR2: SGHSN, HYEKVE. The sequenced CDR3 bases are TGTGCCAGCTCTCTAGACTGGGCGGCAGAAACGCTGTAT. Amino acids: CASSLDWAAETLY. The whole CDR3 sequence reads CASSLDWAAETLYF. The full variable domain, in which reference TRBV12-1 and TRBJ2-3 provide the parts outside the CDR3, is DSGVVQSPRHIIKEKGGRSVLTCIPISGHSNVVWYQQTLGKELKFLIQHYEKVERDKGFLPSRFSVQQFDDYHSEMNMSALELEDSAMYFCASSLDWAAETLYFGSGTRLTVL.

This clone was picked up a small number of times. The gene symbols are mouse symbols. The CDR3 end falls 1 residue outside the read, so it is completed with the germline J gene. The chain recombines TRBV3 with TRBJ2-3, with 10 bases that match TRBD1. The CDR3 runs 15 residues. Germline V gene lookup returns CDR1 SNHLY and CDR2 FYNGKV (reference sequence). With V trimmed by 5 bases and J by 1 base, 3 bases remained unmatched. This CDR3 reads CASSRDRGGAETLYF. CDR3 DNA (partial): TGTGCCAGCAGCAGGGACAGGGGTGGTGCAGAAACGCTGTAT.

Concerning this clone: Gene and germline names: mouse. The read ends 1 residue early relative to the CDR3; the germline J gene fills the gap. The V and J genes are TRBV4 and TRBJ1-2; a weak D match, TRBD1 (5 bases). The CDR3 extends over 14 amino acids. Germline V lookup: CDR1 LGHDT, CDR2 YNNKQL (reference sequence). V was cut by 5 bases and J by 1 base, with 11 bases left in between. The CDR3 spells CASSPQVQNSDYTF. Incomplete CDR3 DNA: TGTGCCAGCAGCCCACAGGTCCAAAACTCCGACTACACC.

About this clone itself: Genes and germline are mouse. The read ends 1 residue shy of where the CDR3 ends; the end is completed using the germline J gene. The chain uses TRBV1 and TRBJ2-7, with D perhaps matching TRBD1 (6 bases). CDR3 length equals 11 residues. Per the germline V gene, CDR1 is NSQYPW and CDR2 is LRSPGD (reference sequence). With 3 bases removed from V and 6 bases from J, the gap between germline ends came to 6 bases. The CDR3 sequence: CTCSARGEQYF. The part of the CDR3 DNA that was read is TGCACCTGCAGTGCCAGGGGTGAACAGTAC.

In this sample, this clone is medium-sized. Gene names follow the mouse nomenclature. The DNA read from the CDR3 is TGCTCCAGCAGCCCCGGGACAACAAACACAGAAGTCTTC. Its protein product is CSSSPGTTNTEVF. The whole CDR3 protein reads CSSSPGTTNTEVFF. This chain uses TRBV23 with TRBJ1-1; the table's D call TRBD1 went unverified against the DNA. The read finishes 1 residue shy of the CDR3 end, and the germline J gene is used to complete it. This CDR3 is built from 14 residues. Germline V gene sequence: CDR1 KGHTA, CDR2 FQNQQP.

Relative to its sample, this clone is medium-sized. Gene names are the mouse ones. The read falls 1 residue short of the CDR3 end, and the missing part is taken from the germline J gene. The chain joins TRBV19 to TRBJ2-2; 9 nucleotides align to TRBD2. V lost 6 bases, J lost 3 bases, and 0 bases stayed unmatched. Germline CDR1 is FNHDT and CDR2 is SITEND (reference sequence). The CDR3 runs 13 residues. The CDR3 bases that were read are TGTGCCAGCACTGGGGGGGACACCGGGCAGCTCTAC. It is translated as CASTGGDTGQLY. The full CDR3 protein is CASTGGDTGQLYF.

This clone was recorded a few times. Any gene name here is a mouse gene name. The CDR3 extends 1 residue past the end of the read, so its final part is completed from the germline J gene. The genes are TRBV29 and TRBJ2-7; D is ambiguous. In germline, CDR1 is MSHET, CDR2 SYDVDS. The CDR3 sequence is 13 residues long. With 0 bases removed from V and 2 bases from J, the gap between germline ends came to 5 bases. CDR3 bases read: TGTGCTAGCAGTTTATCGGGAACCTATGAACAGTAC. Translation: CASSLSGTYEQY. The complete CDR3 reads CASSLSGTYEQYF. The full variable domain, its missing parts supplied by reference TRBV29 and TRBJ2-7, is DMKVTQMPRYLIKRMGENVLLECGQDMSHETMYWYRQDPGLGLQLIYISYDVDSNSEGDIPKGYRVSRKKREHFSLILDSAKTNQTSVYFCASSLSGTYEQYFGPGTRLTVL.